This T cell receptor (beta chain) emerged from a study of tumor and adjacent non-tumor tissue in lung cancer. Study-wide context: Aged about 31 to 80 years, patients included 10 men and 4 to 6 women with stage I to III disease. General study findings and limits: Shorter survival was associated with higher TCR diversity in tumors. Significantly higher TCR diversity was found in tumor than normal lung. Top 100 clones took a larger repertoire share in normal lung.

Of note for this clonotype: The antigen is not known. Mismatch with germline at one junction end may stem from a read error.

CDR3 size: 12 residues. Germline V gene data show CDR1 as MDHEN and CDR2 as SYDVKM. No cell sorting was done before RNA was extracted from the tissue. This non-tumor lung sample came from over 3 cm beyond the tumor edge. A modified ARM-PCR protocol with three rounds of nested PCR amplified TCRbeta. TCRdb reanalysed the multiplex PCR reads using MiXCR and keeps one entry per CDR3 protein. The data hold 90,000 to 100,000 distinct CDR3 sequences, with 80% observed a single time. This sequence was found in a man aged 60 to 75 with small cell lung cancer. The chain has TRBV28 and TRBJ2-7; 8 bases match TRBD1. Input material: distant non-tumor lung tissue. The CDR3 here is CASSTLTGEQQF. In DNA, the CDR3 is TGTGCCAGCAGTACCCTGACAGGGGAGCAGCAATTC.